The T cell receptor (beta chain) under discussion was sequenced for a study of blood T cell repertoires in COVID-19. Study in general: COVID-19 samples collected from the United States, Italy and Spain covered acute and convalescent phases.

The germline V gene encodes CDR1 KGHDR and CDR2 SFDVKD. CDR3 size: 16 residues. V was pared by 3 bases and J by 2 bases, with 4 bases of the junction left unmatched. Data came from immunoSEQ multiplex PCR; TCRdb stores just in-frame clones and leaves some out. The sample yields about 130,000 clones, more than 85% seen once. The chain couples TRBV24-1 to TRBJ2-5; 11 positions agree with TRBD2. The sequenced sample consisted of peripheral blood. The receptor was isolated from a man aged 45-60 years with COVID-19, enrolled during active disease. CDR3 bases: TGTGCCACCAGTGATGGGACTAGCGGCTCGCAAGAGACCCAGTACTTC. Translated: CATSDGTSGSQETQYF.